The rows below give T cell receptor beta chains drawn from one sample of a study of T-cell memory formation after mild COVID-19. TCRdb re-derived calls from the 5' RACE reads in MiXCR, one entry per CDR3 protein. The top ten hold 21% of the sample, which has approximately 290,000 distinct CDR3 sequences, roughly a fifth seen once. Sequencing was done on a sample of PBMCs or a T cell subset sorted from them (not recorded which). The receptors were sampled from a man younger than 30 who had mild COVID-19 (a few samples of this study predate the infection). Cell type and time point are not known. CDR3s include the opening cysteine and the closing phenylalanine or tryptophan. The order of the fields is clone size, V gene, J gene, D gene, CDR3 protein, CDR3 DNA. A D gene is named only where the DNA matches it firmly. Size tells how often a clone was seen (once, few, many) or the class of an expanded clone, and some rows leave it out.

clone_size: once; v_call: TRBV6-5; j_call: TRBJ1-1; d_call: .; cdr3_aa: CARTVGGRRRTEAFF; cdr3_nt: TGTGCCAGGACGGTCGGGGGGCGCCGCCGCACTGAAGCTTTCTTT
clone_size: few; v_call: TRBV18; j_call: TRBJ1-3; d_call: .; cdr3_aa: CASSPVTGNTIYF; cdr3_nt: TGTGCCAGCTCACCAGTCACTGGAAACACCATATATTTT
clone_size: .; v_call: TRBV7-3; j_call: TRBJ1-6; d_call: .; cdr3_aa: CASSQGGTNSPLHF; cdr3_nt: TGTGCCAGCAGCCAGGGAGGGACTAATTCACCCCTCCACTTT
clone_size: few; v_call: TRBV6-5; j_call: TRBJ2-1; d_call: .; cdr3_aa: CASSRAVPLGHYEQFF; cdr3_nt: TGTGCCAGCAGCCGCGCTGTTCCTTTGGGGCATTACGAGCAGTTCTTC
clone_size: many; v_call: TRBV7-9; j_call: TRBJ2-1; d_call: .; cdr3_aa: CASSPFGNEQFF; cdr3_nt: TGTGCCAGCAGTCCATTTGGCAATGAGCAGTTCTTC
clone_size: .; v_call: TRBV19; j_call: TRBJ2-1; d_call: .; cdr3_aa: CASRSRVHEQFF; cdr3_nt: TGTGCCAGTAGATCCAGGGTCCATGAGCAGTTCTTC
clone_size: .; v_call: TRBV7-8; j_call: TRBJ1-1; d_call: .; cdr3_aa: CASSLHGTVNTEAFF; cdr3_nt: TGTGCCAGCAGCTTACACGGGACGGTGAACACTGAAGCTTTCTTT
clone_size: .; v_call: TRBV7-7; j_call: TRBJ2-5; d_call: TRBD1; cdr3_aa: CASSSGTGAETQYF; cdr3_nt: TGTGCTAGCAGCTCCGGGACAGGGGCGGAGACCCAGTACTTC
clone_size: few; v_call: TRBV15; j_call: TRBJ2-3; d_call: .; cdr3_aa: CATSCGTSSTDTQYF; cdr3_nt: TGTGCCACCAGCTGCGGGACGTCCAGCACAGATACGCAGTATTTT
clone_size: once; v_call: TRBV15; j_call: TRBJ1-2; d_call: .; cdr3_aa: CATSRGQAEGYTF; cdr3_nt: TGTGCCACCAGCAGAGGACAGGCGGAGGGCTACACCTTC
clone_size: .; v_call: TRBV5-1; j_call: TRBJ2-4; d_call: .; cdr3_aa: CASSLDTDLAKNIQYF; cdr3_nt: TGCGCCAGCAGCTTGGATACTGATCTAGCCAAAAACATTCAGTACTTC
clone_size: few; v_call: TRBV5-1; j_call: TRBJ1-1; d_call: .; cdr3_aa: CASSLDFTRRTEAFF; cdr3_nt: TGCGCCAGCAGCTTGGATTTCACCCGACGTACTGAAGCTTTCTTT
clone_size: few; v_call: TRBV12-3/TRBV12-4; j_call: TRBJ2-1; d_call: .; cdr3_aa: CASSEMPGYNEQFF; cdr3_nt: TGTGCCAGCAGTGAGATGCCAGGATACAATGAGCAGTTCTTC
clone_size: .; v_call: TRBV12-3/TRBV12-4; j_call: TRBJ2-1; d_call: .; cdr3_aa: CASSLGSGGAKYNEQFF; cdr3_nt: TGTGCCAGCAGTTTGGGTTCGGGGGGCGCCAAGTACAATGAGCAGTTCTTC
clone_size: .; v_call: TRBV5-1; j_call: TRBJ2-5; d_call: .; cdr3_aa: CASSPDRQFLQETQYF; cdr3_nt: TGCGCCAGCAGCCCGGATCGTCAATTCCTCCAAGAGACCCAGTACTTC